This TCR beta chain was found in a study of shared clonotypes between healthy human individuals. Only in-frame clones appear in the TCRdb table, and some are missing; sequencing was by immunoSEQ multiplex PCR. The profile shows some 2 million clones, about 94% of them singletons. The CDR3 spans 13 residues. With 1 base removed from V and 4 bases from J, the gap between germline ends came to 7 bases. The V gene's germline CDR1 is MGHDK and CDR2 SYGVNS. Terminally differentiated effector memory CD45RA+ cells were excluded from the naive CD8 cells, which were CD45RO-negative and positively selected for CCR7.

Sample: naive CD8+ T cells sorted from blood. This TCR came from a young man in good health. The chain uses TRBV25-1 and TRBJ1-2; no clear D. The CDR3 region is CASSESLSYGYTF. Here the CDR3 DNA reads TGTGCCAGCAGTGAATCTCTCAGCTATGGCTACACCTTC.